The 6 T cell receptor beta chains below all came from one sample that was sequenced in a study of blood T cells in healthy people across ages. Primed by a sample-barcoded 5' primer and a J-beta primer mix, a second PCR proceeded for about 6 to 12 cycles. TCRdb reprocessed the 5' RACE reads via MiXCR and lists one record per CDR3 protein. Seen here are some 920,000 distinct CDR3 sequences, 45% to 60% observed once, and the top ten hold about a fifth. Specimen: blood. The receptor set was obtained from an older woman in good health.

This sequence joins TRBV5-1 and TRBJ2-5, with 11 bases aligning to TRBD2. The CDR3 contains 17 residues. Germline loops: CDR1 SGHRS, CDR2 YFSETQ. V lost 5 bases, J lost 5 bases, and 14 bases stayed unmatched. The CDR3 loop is CASRSLTSGSLVETQYF. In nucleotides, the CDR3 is TGCGCCAGCAGGTCGTTAACTAGCGGGAGTTTGGTGGAGACCCAGTACTTC. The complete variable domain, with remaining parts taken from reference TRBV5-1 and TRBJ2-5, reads KAGVTQTPRYLIKTRGQQVTLSCSPISGHRSVSWYQQTPGQGLQFLFEYFSETQRNKGNFPGRFSGRQFSNSRSEMNVSTLELGDSALYLCASRSLTSGSLVETQYFGPGTRLLVL.

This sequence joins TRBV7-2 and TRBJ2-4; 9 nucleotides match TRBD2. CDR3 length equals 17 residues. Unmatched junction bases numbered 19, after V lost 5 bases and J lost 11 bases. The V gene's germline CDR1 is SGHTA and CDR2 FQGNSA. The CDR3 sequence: CASSPTSGGGAKTLQYF. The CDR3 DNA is TGTGCCAGCAGCCCCACTAGCGGCGGGGGGGCAAAAACTCTTCAGTACTTC.

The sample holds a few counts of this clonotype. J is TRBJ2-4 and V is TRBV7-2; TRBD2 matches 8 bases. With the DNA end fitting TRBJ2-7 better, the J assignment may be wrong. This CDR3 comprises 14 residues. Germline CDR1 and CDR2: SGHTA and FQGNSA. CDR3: CASSPAGGYHEQYF. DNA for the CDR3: TGTGCCAGCAGCCCCGCGGGGGGCTATCACGAGCAGTACTTC.

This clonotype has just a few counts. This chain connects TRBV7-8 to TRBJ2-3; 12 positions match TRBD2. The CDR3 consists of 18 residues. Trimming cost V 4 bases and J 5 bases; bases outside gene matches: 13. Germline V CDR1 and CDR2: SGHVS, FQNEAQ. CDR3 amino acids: CASSWGRLAGVGGDTQYF. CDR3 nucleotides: TGTGCCAGCAGCTGGGGCCGACTAGCGGGAGTCGGGGGAGATACGCAGTATTTT.

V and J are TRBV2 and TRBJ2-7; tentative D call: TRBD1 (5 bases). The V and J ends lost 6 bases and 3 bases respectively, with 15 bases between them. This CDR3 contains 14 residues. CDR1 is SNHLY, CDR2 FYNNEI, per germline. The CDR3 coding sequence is TGTGCCAGCAGCCCCCAGGGTTCCGGCTACGAGCAGTACTTC. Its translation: CASSPQGSGYEQYF.

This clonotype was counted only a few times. This CDR3 reads CASRKTGSDNQPQHF. CDR3 nucleotides: TGTGCCAGCAGAAAGACAGGGTCGGACAATCAGCCCCAGCATTTT. The chain has TRBV6-6 and TRBJ1-5; 7 bases map to TRBD1. V shed 6 bases, J shed 3 bases, and the junction held 8 bases outside the gene matches. There are 15 residues in the CDR3. Looked up from germline, CDR1 is MNHNY and CDR2 is SVGAGI (reference sequence).